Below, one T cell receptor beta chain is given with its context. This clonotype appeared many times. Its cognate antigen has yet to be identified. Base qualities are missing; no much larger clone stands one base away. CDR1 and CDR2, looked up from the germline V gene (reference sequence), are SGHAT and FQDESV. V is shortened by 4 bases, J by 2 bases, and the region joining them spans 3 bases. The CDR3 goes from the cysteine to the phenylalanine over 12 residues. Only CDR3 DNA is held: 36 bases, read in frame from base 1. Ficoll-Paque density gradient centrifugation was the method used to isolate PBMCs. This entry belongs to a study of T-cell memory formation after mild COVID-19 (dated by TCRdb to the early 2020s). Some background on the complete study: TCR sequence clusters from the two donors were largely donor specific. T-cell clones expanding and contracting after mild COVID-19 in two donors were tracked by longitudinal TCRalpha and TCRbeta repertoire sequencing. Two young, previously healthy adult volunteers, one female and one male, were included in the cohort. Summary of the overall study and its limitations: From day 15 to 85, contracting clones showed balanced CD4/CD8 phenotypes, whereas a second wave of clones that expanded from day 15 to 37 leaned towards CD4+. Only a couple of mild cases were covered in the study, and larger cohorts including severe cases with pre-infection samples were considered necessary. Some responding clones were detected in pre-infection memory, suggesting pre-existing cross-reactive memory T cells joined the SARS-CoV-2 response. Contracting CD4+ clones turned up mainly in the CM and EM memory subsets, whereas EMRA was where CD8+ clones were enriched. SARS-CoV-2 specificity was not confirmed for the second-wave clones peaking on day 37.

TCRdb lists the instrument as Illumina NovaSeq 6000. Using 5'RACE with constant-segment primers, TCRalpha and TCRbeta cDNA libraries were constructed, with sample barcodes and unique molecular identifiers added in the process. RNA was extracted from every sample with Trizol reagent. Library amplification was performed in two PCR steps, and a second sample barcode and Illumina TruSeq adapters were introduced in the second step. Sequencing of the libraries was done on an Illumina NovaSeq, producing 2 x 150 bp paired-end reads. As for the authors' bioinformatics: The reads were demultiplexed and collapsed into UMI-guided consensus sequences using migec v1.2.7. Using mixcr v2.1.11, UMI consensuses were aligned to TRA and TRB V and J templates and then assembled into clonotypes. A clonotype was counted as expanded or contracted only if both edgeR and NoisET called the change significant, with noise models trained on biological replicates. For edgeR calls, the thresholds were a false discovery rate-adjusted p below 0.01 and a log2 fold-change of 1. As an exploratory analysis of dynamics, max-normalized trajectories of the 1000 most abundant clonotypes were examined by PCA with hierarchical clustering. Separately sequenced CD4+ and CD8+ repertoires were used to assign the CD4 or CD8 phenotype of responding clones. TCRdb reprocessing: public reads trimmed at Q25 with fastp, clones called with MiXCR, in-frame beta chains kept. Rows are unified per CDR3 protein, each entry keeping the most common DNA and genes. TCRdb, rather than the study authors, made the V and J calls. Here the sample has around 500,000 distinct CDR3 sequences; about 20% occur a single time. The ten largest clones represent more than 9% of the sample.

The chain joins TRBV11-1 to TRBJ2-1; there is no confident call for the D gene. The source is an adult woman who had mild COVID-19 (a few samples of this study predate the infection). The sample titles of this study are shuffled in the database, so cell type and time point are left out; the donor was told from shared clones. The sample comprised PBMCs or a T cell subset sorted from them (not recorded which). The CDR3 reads CASSSTYNEQFF. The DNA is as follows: TGTGCCAGCAGCTCGACCTACAATGAGCAGTTCTTC.